The 20 T cell receptor beta chains below come from one sample, sequenced in a study of shared clonotypes between healthy human individuals. TCRdb keeps only in-frame clones here, not all; method: immunoSEQ multiplex PCR. This sample has more than 450,000 clones, with approximately 85% found just once. Source material: PBMCs. Source of these receptors: a woman aged 40 to 50 in good health. Some clones in this sample may be carry-over from other donors' samples.

This chain links TRBV7-2 with TRBJ2-1, with unresolved D. V was cut by 0 bases and J by 2 bases, with 14 bases left in between. This CDR3 has 17 amino acids. Germline CDR1 is SGHTA and CDR2 is FQGNSA. This chain's CDR3 is CASSLAKGLITYNEQFF. As DNA, the CDR3 is TGTGCCAGCAGCTTAGCGAAGGGTTTGATCACCTACAATGAGCAGTTCTTC.

The chain links TRBV5-1 to TRBJ2-7; 13 bases are a match to TRBD2. The germline gives CDR1 SGHRS, CDR2 YFSETQ. J lost 3 bases, V lost 3 bases, and 3 bases had no gene match. The CDR3 consists of 15 residues. The CDR3 here is CASSSTSGRNYEQYF. For the CDR3, the DNA is TGCGCCAGCAGCTCGACTAGCGGGAGGAACTACGAGCAGTACTTC.

This chain joins TRBV18 and TRBJ1-4, with 10 positions matching TRBD1. J lost 7 bases, V lost 1 base, and 3 bases had no gene match. In germline, CDR1 is KGHSH, CDR2 LQKENI. The CDR3 extends over 15 amino acids. The CDR3 is CASSPLRDRGEKLFF. CDR3 bases: TGTGCCAGCTCACCACTTCGGGACAGGGGTGAAAAACTGTTTTTT.

The J gene is TRBJ2-1, the V gene TRBV5-6; 11 bases fit TRBD2. The CDR3 runs to 16 residues. After removal of 4 bases from V and 7 bases from J, the junction contained 10 bases not matched to a gene. Per germline, CDR1 SGHDT and CDR2 YYEEEE. The DNA of the CDR3 is TGTGCCAGCAGCACTAGCGGGAGAAGGACTAGGAATGAGCAGTTCTTC. It yields the protein CASSTSGRRTRNEQFF.

In the case of this clone: The junction departs from the called germline gene at one end, perhaps through a read error. CDR3 amino acids: CASSVERQETQYF. Written as DNA, the CDR3 is TGTGCTAGCAGCGTAGAACGCCAAGAGACCCAGTACTTC. The V and J genes are TRBV7-7 and TRBJ2-5; no firm D call. From germline, CDR1 is SSHAT and CDR2 FNYEAQ (reference sequence). The CDR3 is 13 residues long.

V is TRBV30 and J is TRBJ1-6; a possible D gene is TRBD1 (5 bases). Germline CDR1 and CDR2: GTSNPN and SVGIG (reference sequence). CDR3 size: 15 residues. The germline V and J ends were trimmed by 2 bases and 4 bases, with 12 bases remaining between them. This CDR3 is CAWSHDGAYNSPLHF. In DNA form, the CDR3 reads TGTGCCTGGAGTCACGACGGGGCGTATAATTCACCCCTCCACTTT.

V and J are TRBV27 and TRBJ2-2; no clear D gene. V was cut by 3 bases and J by 5 bases, with 7 bases left in between. CDR3 size: 13 residues. Germline V gives CDR1 MNHEY, CDR2 SMNVEV (reference sequence). CDR3 DNA sequence: TGTGCCAGCAGTTTCGCAGGTACCGGGGAGCTGTTTTTT. This gives the protein CASSFAGTGELFF.

This clone appeared once. The genes are TRBV11-3 and TRBJ2-5; 9 bases are a match to TRBD2. From germline, CDR1 is SGHNT and CDR2 YENEEA. J gave up 5 bases and V 3 bases, and 10 bases lay outside the gene matches. CDR3 size: 16 residues. CDR3 sequence: CASSLGSGGLGETQYF. The CDR3 region has the DNA TGTGCCAGCAGCTTGGGTAGCGGGGGTCTAGGGGAGACCCAGTACTTC.

The rearrangement uses TRBV11-3 and TRBJ2-7; the D gene is possibly TRBD2 (5 bases). The length of the CDR3 is 13 residues. V gave up 5 bases and J gave up 6 bases, with 14 bases separating them. Germline assignment: CDR1 SGHNT and CDR2 YENEEA. The CDR3 reads CASSAVLGGEQYF. The CDR3 DNA reads as TGTGCCAGCAGCGCAGTCCTAGGAGGCGAGCAGTACTTC.

This clone was seen a single time. CDR3 in DNA: TGCGCCAGCAGCCAAGACCGTTGGACTCATGGCTACACCTTC. This translates into CASSQDRWTHGYTF. The chain carries TRBV4-3 and TRBJ1-2; unclear D gene. Germline CDR1 is LGHNA and CDR2 is YSLEER. The ends were cut back, 0 bases at V and 6 bases at J, with 11 bases in the middle. CDR3 length: 14 amino acids.

The gene calls are TRBV2 and TRBJ2-7; 8 bases agree with TRBD1. The CDR3 is made up of 14 amino acids. CDR1 is SNHLY, CDR2 FYNNEI, per germline. V lost 4 bases and J lost 6; bases outside the gene matches: 8. The CDR3 bases are TGTGCCAGCAGTGTGGGGGACAGGCTCTTCGAGCAGTACTTC. Residues: CASSVGDRLFEQYF.

This clone was picked up a small number of times. V and J are TRBV2 and TRBJ1-1; D not certain. Per germline, CDR1 SNHLY and CDR2 FYNNEI. Trimming took 7 bases from V and 4 from J, leaving 13 bases between them. This CDR3 is built from 13 residues. The CDR3 bases are TGTGCCAGCAACCTTGACACCGGCACTGAAGCTTTCTTT. It encodes CASNLDTGTEAFF.

This clone was observed a few times. The chain couples TRBV29-1 to TRBJ2-7; no reliable D call. Trimming pared 7 bases from V and 0 bases from J, leaving 7 bases between. Germline V lookup: CDR1 SQVTM, CDR2 ANQGSEA. The CDR3 has 11 residues. CDR3 protein: CSAHNSYEQYF. The CDR3 DNA sequence: TGCAGCGCCCACAACTCCTACGAGCAGTACTTC.

There are a few counts of this clone. The rearrangement uses TRBV11-3 and TRBJ2-3, with TRBD2 identical over 15 bases. Germline V gives CDR1 SGHNT, CDR2 YENEEA. V lost 5 bases to trimming and J lost 4 bases; unmatched junction nucleotides: 10. CDR3 length: 18 amino acids. The CDR3 DNA reads as TGTGCCAGCAGCCCGGGACTAGCGGGAGGAGCAACAGCAGATACGCAGTATTTT. This sequence encodes CASSPGLAGGATADTQYF.

The rearrangement uses TRBV19 and TRBJ1-5, with TRBD1 identical over 9 bases. Germline V gene data show CDR1 as LNHDA and CDR2 as SQIVND (reference sequence). Losses at the gene ends were 9 bases for V and 5 bases for J; bases not matched to a gene: 14. CDR3 length: 16 residues. In nucleotides, the CDR3 is TGTGCCAGCAGAGGATCCTCGACAGGGGGACATCAGCCCCAGCATTTT. Translation gives CASRGSSTGGHQPQHF.

J is TRBJ2-1 and V is TRBV7-3, with TRBD2 matching over 11 bases. From germline, CDR1 is SGHTA and CDR2 FQGTGA. The trim removed 1 base at V and 8 bases at J, leaving 4 bases unmatched. The CDR3 spans 15 residues. This chain's CDR3 is CASSLKLAGAHEQFF. CDR3 DNA sequence: TGTGCCAGCAGCTTAAAACTAGCGGGAGCCCATGAGCAGTTCTTC.

V is TRBV11-2 and J is TRBJ2-3; 9 positions match TRBD1. With 5 bases clipped from V and 8 bases from J, the junction kept 8 bases outside the gene matches. The germline gives CDR1 SGHAT, CDR2 FQNNGV. The CDR3 is 14 amino acids. In DNA, the CDR3 is TGTGCCAGCAGCCGGGACAGGGTGGTCGGTACGCAGTATTTT. Encoded protein: CASSRDRVVGTQYF.

In this sample, this clone turned up once. V and J are TRBV5-6 and TRBJ2-5, with D tentatively TRBD1 or TRBD2 (5 bases each). The CDR3 is 14 amino acids. Germline V gene sequence: CDR1 SGHDT, CDR2 YYEEEE. V was clipped by 3 bases and J by 5 bases, with 14 bases between them. In nucleotides, the CDR3 is TGTGCCAGCAGCTCGACCGGGGCTGGGGAGACCCAGTACTTC. This gives the protein CASSSTGAGETQYF.

This rearrangement joins TRBV5-1 to TRBJ2-2; 7 bases line up with TRBD2. This CDR3 region has 15 residues. Unmatched junction bases numbered 6, after V lost 2 bases and J lost 5 bases. CDR1 is SGHRS and CDR2 is YFSETQ in the germline V gene. The CDR3 loop reads CASSLRAGETGELFF. CDR3 sequence (DNA): TGCGCCAGCAGCTTAAGGGCGGGAGAGACCGGGGAGCTGTTTTTT.

The V gene is TRBV11-3, the J gene TRBJ2-2, with a possible D match to TRBD1 (5 bases). The ends were cut back, 0 bases at V and 0 bases at J, with 8 bases in the middle. The CDR3 is made up of 16 amino acids. Germline V gene lookup returns CDR1 SGHNT and CDR2 YENEEA. CDR3 sequence: CASSLDGAANTGELFF. CDR3 DNA: TGTGCCAGCAGCTTAGATGGGGCAGCGAACACCGGGGAGCTGTTTTTT.